A single sample gave rise to the 31 T cell receptor beta chains below, sequenced in a study of blood T cell repertoires in COVID-19. TCRdb keeps only in-frame clones here, not all; method: immunoSEQ multiplex PCR. The sample has under 75,000 clones, about 81% seen once. Sequencing input: peripheral blood. These TCRs come from a man older than 75 with acute or convalescent COVID-19.

V gene TRBV3-1 (or the pseudogene TRBV3-2) combines with J gene TRBJ2-3; no clear D. The CDR3 has 13 residues. The V end lost 1 base, the J end lost 2 bases, and 4 bases lay between the germline ends. CDR1 and CDR2 (germline): LGHDT, YNNKEL (reference sequence). CDR3 in DNA: TGTGCCAGCAGCCAAGCCTACACAGATACGCAGTATTTT. The encoded protein is CASSQAYTDTQYF.

This chain uses TRBV6-2 or TRBV6-3 with TRBJ2-7, with D unclear. The CDR3 extends over 11 amino acids. Per the germline V gene, CDR1 is MNHEY and CDR2 is SVGEGT. V was clipped by 5 bases and J by 6 bases, with 8 bases between them. CDR3 amino acids: CASSRTSEQYF. DNA of the CDR3: TGTGCCAGCAGTCGAACAAGCGAGCAGTACTTC.

This clone came up a few times. The V and J genes are TRBV7-6 and TRBJ2-1; D is uncertain. The V and J ends lost 1 base and 5 bases respectively, with 15 bases between them. CDR1 is SGHVS, CDR2 FNYEAQ, per germline. The CDR3 has 16 residues. The CDR3 nucleotides read TGTGCCAGCAGCTTAGTTCCAAACAGCCTAAACAATGAGCAGTTCTTC. Translated, it gives CASSLVPNSLNNEQFF.

The chain links TRBV4-3 to TRBJ1-5, with unresolved D. This CDR3 contains 16 residues. V was clipped by 0 bases and J by 2 bases, with 11 bases between them. Germline loops: CDR1 LGHNA, CDR2 YSLEER. The CDR3 DNA reads TGCGCCAGCAGCCAAGATACCGGGGATGGCAATCAGCCCCAGCATTTT. Encoded protein: CASSQDTGDGNQPQHF.

This rearrangement joins TRBV24-1 to TRBJ2-5, with D tentatively TRBD2 (7 bases). CDR1 is KGHDR and CDR2 is SFDVKD in the germline V gene. The CDR3 totals 16 residues. V was cut by 0 bases and J by 4 bases, with 14 bases left in between. The CDR3 DNA sequence: TGTGCCACCAGTGATTTGAATCAGGGGAGGGGAGAGACCCAGTACTTC. The encoded protein is CATSDLNQGRGETQYF.

The rearrangement joins TRBV4-1 to TRBJ2-5; 9 bases line up with TRBD1. This CDR3 is 16 amino acids long. CDR1 MGHRA and CDR2 YSYEKL come from the germline V gene. V was pared by 3 bases and J by 2 bases, with 7 bases of the junction left unmatched. The CDR3 spells CASSHTGTGWQETQYF. The CDR3 nucleotides are TGCGCCAGCAGCCATACCGGGACAGGGTGGCAAGAGACCCAGTACTTC.

The V call is TRBV9, the J call TRBJ2-5, with D maybe TRBD2 (5 bases). Trimming stripped 0 bases from V and 3 bases from J, with 18 bases between. The CDR3 has 17 residues. Germline loops: CDR1 SGDLS, CDR2 YYNGEE. CDR3 DNA sequence: TGTGCCAGCAGCGTAGGGAGAGGGTCCATTCTCGAAGAGACCCAGTACTTC. Protein sequence: CASSVGRGSILEETQYF.

The chain employs TRBV11-2 and TRBJ2-1, with D possibly matching TRBD2 (6 bases). Germline V CDR1 and CDR2: SGHAT, FQNNGV. Trimming stripped 6 bases from V and 9 bases from J, with 24 bases between. The CDR3 runs to 16 residues. CDR3 nucleotides: TGTGCCAGCAGGTCTTCTTTCTTGCGGGGTCTCGGTGAGCAGTTCTTC. Protein: CASRSSFLRGLGEQFF.

In its sample, this clone was seen a few times. This chain uses TRBV5-1 with TRBJ2-7, with no clear D. The germline gives CDR1 SGHRS, CDR2 YFSETQ. The ends were cut back, 1 base at V and 2 bases at J, with 4 bases in the middle. The CDR3 is 12 amino acids. The CDR3 DNA follows: TGCGCCAGCAGCTTGTCCACCTACGAGCAGTACTTC. The encoded protein is CASSLSTYEQYF.

The V call is TRBV20-1, the J call TRBJ2-3; D possibly corresponds to TRBD2 (5 bases). V was shortened by 3 bases and J by 4 bases, with 14 bases between the two germline ends. Germline CDR1 reads DFQATT; CDR2 reads SNEGSKA (reference sequence). The CDR3 runs 14 residues. Here the CDR3 DNA reads TGCAGTGCTAGTCCCCTACTAGTACCAGATACGCAGTATTTT. Its protein is CSASPLLVPDTQYF.

The gene calls are TRBV12-3 or TRBV12-4 and TRBJ1-5, with TRBD1 as a possible D gene (5 bases). Trimming took 7 bases from V and 6 from J, leaving 13 bases between them. The CDR3 is 13 residues long. This chain's CDR3 is CASTIGEAQPQHF. The CDR3 DNA follows: TGTGCCAGCACCATAGGGGAGGCTCAGCCCCAGCATTTT.

The CDR3 loop is CASSRQVGGEQYF. CDR3 DNA sequence: TGTGCCAGCAGCCGACAGGTGGGAGGGGAGCAGTACTTC. The rearrangement uses TRBV6-6 and TRBJ2-7, with D possibly TRBD2 on 7 matching bases. The germline V gene has CDR1 MNHNY and CDR2 SVGAGI (reference sequence). There are 13 residues in the CDR3. With 6 bases removed from V and 7 bases from J, the gap between germline ends came to 16 bases.

V and J are TRBV6-5 and TRBJ2-5; unclear D gene. CDR1 MNHEY and CDR2 SVGAGI come from the germline V gene. This CDR3 is 15 amino acids long. V was pared by 8 bases and J by 4 bases, with 20 bases between. The CDR3 spells CASSPGSMVGETQYF. The CDR3 bases are TGTGCCAGCTCCCCCGGGTCAATGGTTGGAGAGACCCAGTACTTC.

V and J are TRBV20-1 and TRBJ2-5; TRBD2 might be the D (5 bases). The germline V gene has CDR1 DFQATT and CDR2 SNEGSKA (reference sequence). The V gene lost 7 bases and the J gene lost 5 bases, with 11 bases spanning the gap. This CDR3 has 11 residues. CDR3 nucleotides: TGCAGTGTCGACTTAGCGGAGACCCAGTACTTC. It yields the protein CSVDLAETQYF.

V is TRBV4-1 and J is TRBJ1-5, with D hard to call. CDR1 is MGHRA and CDR2 is YSYEKL in the germline V gene. The CDR3 length is 17 residues. The ends were cut back, 0 bases at V and 0 bases at J, with 12 bases in the middle. CDR3 sequence (DNA): TGCGCCAGCAGCCAAGATCGCCAGGCCCATAGCAATCAGCCCCAGCATTTT. Translating gives CASSQDRQAHSNQPQHF.

The rearrangement links TRBV28 to TRBJ2-7, with a weak D call TRBD2 (5 bases). V lost 5 bases and J 3 bases, leaving 11 bases between the germline ends. The V gene's germline CDR1 is MDHEN and CDR2 SYDVKM. There are 13 residues in the CDR3. The chain's CDR3 is CASSPLLVYEQYF. In DNA form, the CDR3 reads TGTGCCAGCAGTCCGCTACTAGTCTACGAGCAGTACTTC.

V usage is TRBV5-1 and J usage is TRBJ2-7; possible D gene TRBD1, 6 bases. The CDR3 consists of 13 residues. Germline V gives CDR1 SGHRS, CDR2 YFSETQ. V was shortened by 3 bases and J by 1 base, with 8 bases between the two germline ends. CDR3 in DNA: TGCGCCAGCAGCTCGGACAGTTCCTACGAGCAGTACTTC. As protein: CASSSDSSYEQYF.

The chain uses TRBV27 and TRBJ2-6; D remains ambiguous. This CDR3 contains 13 residues. Trimming stripped 7 bases from V and 2 bases from J, with 6 bases between. Germline-derived CDR1 and CDR2 are MNHEY and SMNVEV (reference sequence). CDR3 sequence reads: CASKSAGANVLTF. The CDR3 nucleotides are TGTGCCAGCAAATCTGCTGGGGCCAACGTCCTGACTTTC.

CDR3 DNA: TGTGCCAGCAGCGTAGGGGCGGGGGGGACAGATACGCAGTATTTT. This codes for CASSVGAGGTDTQYF. The V call is TRBV9, the J call TRBJ2-3; 9 bases map to TRBD2. Trimming removed 0 bases from V and 3 bases from J; junction bases left unmatched: 2. Germline assignment: CDR1 SGDLS and CDR2 YYNGEE. The CDR3 sequence is 15 residues long.

The chain couples TRBV11-3 to TRBJ2-7; D is perhaps TRBD1 (6 bases). From germline, CDR1 is SGHNT and CDR2 YENEEA. The CDR3 is 11 amino acids. V was clipped by 8 bases and J by 5 bases, with 10 bases between them. CDR3 loop: CASGRGHEQYF. The CDR3 nucleotides read TGTGCCAGCGGCAGGGGCCACGAGCAGTACTTC.

The chain uses TRBV18 and TRBJ1-1; D unclear. This CDR3 region has 14 residues. V was cut by 5 bases and J by 2 bases, with 12 bases left in between. The V gene's germline CDR1 is KGHSH and CDR2 LQKENI. In DNA form, the CDR3 reads TGTGCCAGCTCATTGGACGGGATTAACACTGAAGCTTTCTTT. It translates to CASSLDGINTEAFF. The full variable domain, rest sourced from reference TRBV18 and TRBJ1-1, is NAGVMQNPRHLVRRRGQEARLRCSPMKGHSHVYWYRQLPEEGLKFMVYLQKENIIDESGMPKERFSAEFPKEGPSILRIQQVVRGDSAAYFCASSLDGINTEAFFGQGTRLTVV.

A few counts support this clone. V is TRBV7-2 and J is TRBJ1-2, with 8 bases lining up with TRBD1. This CDR3 has 13 residues. CDR1 is SGHTA and CDR2 is FQGNSA in the germline V gene. V gave up 3 bases and J gave up 8 bases; unmatched junction bases: 5. CDR3 DNA sequence: TGTGCCAGCAGCTTGGGGACAGGAGTAGGCTACACCTTC. Translation: CASSLGTGVGYTF.

This sequence joins TRBV29-1 and TRBJ2-7, with a possible D match to TRBD2 (7 bases). Germline V gene data show CDR1 as SQVTM and CDR2 as ANQGSEA. The CDR3 totals 14 residues. V was trimmed by 6 bases and J by 4 bases, leaving 19 bases between them. CDR3 nucleotide sequence: TGCAGCGTCGTACTGGGGGGGGGCGGTTACGAGCAGTACTTC. This sequence encodes CSVVLGGGGYEQYF.

A few counts support this clone. This rearrangement joins TRBV18 to TRBJ1-3; D may be TRBD1 (5 bases). Trimming left V 4 bases short and J 0 bases short, with 16 bases between. Germline V CDR1 and CDR2: KGHSH, LQKENI. This CDR3 comprises 17 residues. In nucleotides, the CDR3 is TGTGCCAGCTCACTCGACAGAGTGGCAACCTCTGGAAACACCATATATTTT. Protein sequence: CASSLDRVATSGNTIYF.

V usage is TRBV27 and J usage is TRBJ2-1; D perhaps matches TRBD1 (5 bases). The CDR3 is made up of 16 amino acids. CDR1 is MNHEY, CDR2 SMNVEV, per germline (reference sequence). With 10 bases removed from V and 2 bases from J, the gap between germline ends came to 21 bases. CDR3 sequence: CATTPETGRTYNEQFF. The DNA for the CDR3 is TGTGCCACCACCCCCGAAACAGGCCGGACCTACAATGAGCAGTTCTTC.

The chain employs TRBV27 and TRBJ2-3, with D possibly matching TRBD2 (7 bases). The CDR3 covers 14 residues. CDR1 and CDR2 (germline): MNHEY, SMNVEV (reference sequence). The V end was cut by 4 bases, the J end by 6 bases, with 14 bases between. This chain's CDR3 is CASSSGGGPDTQYF. DNA for the CDR3: TGTGCCAGCAGTTCGGGGGGCGGGCCGGATACGCAGTATTTT.

The V call is TRBV20-1, the J call TRBJ2-7, with D possibly TRBD1 on 5 matching bases. CDR1 DFQATT and CDR2 SNEGSKA come from the germline V gene (reference sequence). This CDR3 comprises 11 residues. V gave up 5 bases and J gave up 3 bases, with 8 bases separating them. The CDR3 DNA sequence: TGCAGTGCTTGGCAGGGCTACGAGCAGTACTTC. Protein product: CSAWQGYEQYF.

The chain combines TRBV11-2 with TRBJ1-2; D remains ambiguous. The CDR3 sequence is 13 residues long. Germline V lookup: CDR1 SGHAT, CDR2 FQNNGV. The V and J ends lost 1 base and 2 bases respectively, with 5 bases between them. Written as DNA, the CDR3 is TGTGCCAGCAGCTTAGGGCAAAACTATGGCTACACCTTC. Amino acid sequence: CASSLGQNYGYTF.

This clone was picked up a small number of times. This chain connects TRBV7-2 to TRBJ1-2; D is unresolved. CDR3 length: 13 residues. Trimming removed 0 bases from V and 7 bases from J, with 9 bases in between. Germline V gene data show CDR1 as SGHTA and CDR2 as FQGNSA. The CDR3 DNA is TGTGCCAGCAGCTTAGCGCTGGGGAGTGGCTACACCTTC. Translation gives CASSLALGSGYTF.

The V gene is TRBV23-1, the J gene TRBJ1-5; a possible D gene is TRBD1 (6 bases). TRBV23-1 is assigned to the ORF class and has an uncertain function. This CDR3 comprises 15 residues. V lost 3 bases and J lost 5, with 14 bases in between. The CDR3 here is CASSQGAGVDQPQHF. As DNA, the CDR3 is TGCGCCAGCAGTCAGGGGGCGGGCGTCGATCAGCCCCAGCATTTT.

The chain recombines TRBV10-3 with TRBJ2-7, with 7 bases fitting TRBD1. With 4 bases clipped from V and 6 bases from J, the junction kept 6 bases outside the gene matches. This CDR3 is built from 13 residues. From germline, CDR1 is ENHRY and CDR2 SYGVKD. Here the CDR3 reads CAISGRQGFEQYF. CDR3 bases: TGTGCCATCAGTGGCCGACAGGGATTCGAGCAGTACTTC.